These 5 T cell receptor beta chains came from one sample sequenced in a study of blood T cell repertoires in COVID-19. Sequenced by immunoSEQ multiplex PCR; TCRdb stores in-frame clones only, minus some. The table includes under 170,000 clones, roughly 84% detected once. The sequencing input was peripheral blood. All receptors come from a man between 65 and 85 years old with acute or convalescent COVID-19.

The rearrangement links TRBV30 to TRBJ2-7; no firm D call. This CDR3 spans 13 amino acids. The germline gives CDR1 GTSNPN, CDR2 SVGIG (reference sequence). The V end lost 3 bases, the J end lost 7 bases, and 16 bases lay between the germline ends. The CDR3 nucleotides read TGTGCCTGGAGGGATGTCCCACTACGTGAGCAGTACTTC. Protein sequence: CAWRDVPLREQYF.

CDR3 residues: CASSLDRGFNSPLHF. The CDR3 DNA reads TGTGCCAGCAGTTTAGACAGGGGGTTTAATTCACCCCTCCACTTT. The rearrangement joins TRBV2 to TRBJ1-6, with TRBD1 matching 9 bases. V gave up 5 bases and J gave up 6 bases; unmatched junction bases: 5. Germline CDR1 reads SNHLY; CDR2 reads FYNNEI. The CDR3 is 15 amino acids.

The CDR3 spells CASSPGGGYGGTEAFF. Written as DNA, the CDR3 is TGTGCCAGCAGCCCCGGTGGGGGGTACGGAGGCACTGAAGCTTTCTTT. The V call is TRBV2, the J call TRBJ1-1, with TRBD1 as a possible D gene (5 bases). CDR1 SNHLY and CDR2 FYNNEI come from the germline V gene. Trimming stripped 6 bases from V and 4 bases from J, with 21 bases between. The CDR3 totals 16 residues.

The chain joins TRBV19 to TRBJ1-1; D remains ambiguous. This CDR3 is 16 amino acids long. The V and J ends lost 6 bases and 4 bases respectively, with 21 bases between them. Germline CDR1 is LNHDA and CDR2 is SQIVND (reference sequence). The CDR3 DNA follows: TGTGCCAGTAGCCCAATGCGGGCCGGTATTGGCACTGAAGCTTTCTTT. Protein: CASSPMRAGIGTEAFF.

This chain joins TRBV11-3 and TRBJ2-2, with TRBD1 identical over 8 bases. The CDR3 has 15 residues. Germline CDR1 SGHNT, CDR2 YENEEA. J was trimmed by 0 bases and V by 4 bases; bases with no gene match: 1. CDR3 sequence: CASSWTGTNTGELFF. The CDR3 DNA follows: TGTGCCAGCAGCTGGACAGGGACGAACACCGGGGAGCTGTTTTTT.